The 31 T cell receptor beta chains below come from one sample, sequenced in a study of blood T cell repertoires in COVID-19. The protocol was immunoSEQ multiplex PCR, while the TCRdb copy is restricted to in-frame clones and leaves out a portion. This sample yields about 150,000 clones, of which 70% to 85% are seen a single time; approximately 30% belongs to the top ten. Material for sequencing was peripheral blood. These receptors all stem from a woman aged 55 to 70 with acute or convalescent COVID-19.

The CDR3 region is CASSRDIAKNIQYF. DNA for the CDR3: TGTGCCAGCAGTCGAGATATAGCCAAAAACATTCAGTACTTC. The chain recombines TRBV6-5 with TRBJ2-4; D not certain. Germline V CDR1 and CDR2: MNHEY, SVGAGI. V was shortened by 5 bases and J by 0 bases, with 8 bases between the two germline ends. The length of the CDR3 is 14 residues.

The CDR3 DNA reads as TGTGCCAGCAGTCCAGCAAGGGGTGGGTCCACTGAAGCTTTCTTT. This gives the protein CASSPARGGSTEAFF. The chain recombines TRBV6-5 with TRBJ1-1; possible D gene TRBD1, 5 bases. CDR1 MNHEY and CDR2 SVGAGI come from the germline V gene. This CDR3 spans 15 amino acids. Trimming cost V 5 bases and J 4 bases, with 17 bases left between them.

CDR3 DNA sequence: TGTGCCAGGGCTCAGGACAGGGGGGACTATGGCTACACCTTC. Its translation is CARAQDRGDYGYTF. This chain connects TRBV27 to TRBJ1-2, with 10 bases identical to TRBD1. The trim removed 9 bases at V and 3 bases at J, leaving 7 bases unmatched. This CDR3 comprises 14 residues. The germline CDR1 and CDR2 sequences are MNHEY and SMNVEV (reference sequence).

The chain is built from TRBV10-3 and TRBJ2-7, with 8 bases fitting TRBD1. The J segment lost 5 bases and the V segment lost 3 bases, leaving 3 bases of the junction unmatched. Germline CDR1 and CDR2: ENHRY and SYGVKD. The CDR3 length is 13 residues. This CDR3 reads CAISEDRGHEQYF. CDR3 DNA sequence: TGTGCCATCAGTGAAGACAGGGGTCACGAGCAGTACTTC.

V and J are TRBV18 and TRBJ1-1; TRBD1 matches 7 bases. The V gene end was trimmed by 3 bases and the J gene end by 2 bases; junction bases not matched to a gene: 9. Germline lookup yields CDR1 KGHSH and CDR2 LQKENI. The CDR3 has 16 residues. CDR3 region: CASSPRLGTANTEAFF. The CDR3 DNA follows: TGTGCCAGCTCACCGAGGCTGGGGACAGCTAACACTGAAGCTTTCTTT.

This clone occurred a few times. This chain uses TRBV28 with TRBJ1-4, with TRBD1 matching over 10 bases. CDR1 and CDR2 (germline): MDHEN, SYDVKM. This CDR3 is built from 15 residues. Trimming removed 5 bases from V and 5 bases from J; junction bases left unmatched: 5. CDR3 protein: CASSPSGQGNEKLFF. The CDR3 nucleotides are TGTGCCAGCAGTCCCTCGGGACAGGGGAATGAAAAACTGTTTTTT.

The chain joins TRBV2 to TRBJ2-1; D not certain. The CDR3 covers 10 residues. V was trimmed by 10 bases and J by 7 bases, leaving 8 bases between them. Germline loops: CDR1 SNHLY, CDR2 FYNNEI. The CDR3 loop reads CATHGNEQFF. The CDR3 coding sequence is TGTGCCACCCACGGGAATGAGCAGTTCTTC. The variable domain in full, completed from reference TRBV2 and TRBJ2-1, reads EPEVTQTPSHQVTQMGQEVILRCVPISNHLYFYWYRQILGQKVEFLVSFYNNEISEKSEIFDDQFSVERPDGSNFTLKIRSTKLEDSAMYFCATHGNEQFFGPGTRLTVL.

This clone came up a few times. This rearrangement joins TRBV30 to TRBJ1-1, with D perhaps matching TRBD1 (5 bases). Germline CDR1 reads GTSNPN; CDR2 reads SVGIG (reference sequence). Trimming pared 0 bases from V and 1 base from J, leaving 15 bases between. The CDR3 is made up of 16 amino acids. The DNA of the CDR3 is TGTGCCTGGAGTGTACGGTCCAGGGCTTGGAACACTGAAGCTTTCTTT. This encodes CAWSVRSRAWNTEAFF. The full variable domain, with the rest looked up from reference TRBV30 and TRBJ1-1, is SQTIHQWPATLVQPVGSPLSLECTVEGTSNPNLYWYRQAAGRGLQLLFYSVGIGQISSEVPQNLSASRPQDRQFILSSKKLLLSDSGFYLCAWSVRSRAWNTEAFFGQGTRLTVV.

J is TRBJ2-5 and V is TRBV6-1, with D tentatively TRBD2 (7 bases). V lost 2 bases to trimming and J lost 5 bases, with 12 bases between them. In germline, CDR1 is MNHNS, CDR2 SASEGT. The CDR3 totals 14 residues. Here the CDR3 reads CASSERGAGETQYF. CDR3 in DNA: TGTGCCAGCAGTGAACGGGGGGCCGGGGAGACCCAGTACTTC.

This chain uses TRBV24-1 with TRBJ2-2; 7 nucleotides line up with TRBD1. Trimming removed 3 bases from V and 6 bases from J; junction bases left unmatched: 9. From germline, CDR1 is KGHDR and CDR2 SFDVKD. The CDR3 runs to 16 residues. The CDR3 loop reads CATSDPRQGQAGELFF. The CDR3 DNA reads as TGTGCCACCAGTGATCCCCGACAGGGTCAGGCCGGGGAGCTGTTTTTT.

This chain links TRBV7-9 with TRBJ2-5; 8 bases line up with TRBD2. V shed 3 bases, J shed 3 bases, and the junction held 6 bases outside the gene matches. The CDR3 is made up of 15 amino acids. Germline V CDR1 and CDR2: SEHNR, FQNEAQ (reference sequence). The CDR3 region is CASSLRRGAEETQYF. In DNA, the CDR3 is TGTGCCAGCAGCTTGAGGCGGGGGGCGGAAGAGACCCAGTACTTC.

The chain is built from TRBV18 and TRBJ1-6, with a weak D call TRBD1 (5 bases). Germline CDR1 and CDR2: KGHSH and LQKENI. CDR3 size: 15 residues. V lost 1 base to trimming and J lost 8 bases, with 12 bases between them. CDR3 nucleotide sequence: TGTGCCAGCTCACCACTGATCGGGGGTCATTCACCCCTCCACTTT. It translates to CASSPLIGGHSPLHF.

This chain connects TRBV9 to TRBJ1-2; TRBD1 is a possible D gene (5 bases). V lost 3 bases and J 4 bases, leaving 10 bases between the germline ends. CDR1 and CDR2 from the germline V gene are SGDLS and YYNGEE. The CDR3 has 13 amino acids. In DNA form, the CDR3 reads TGTGCCAGCAGCGGCTCCGGGGGCTATGGCTACACCTTC. Residues: CASSGSGGYGYTF.

J is TRBJ2-5 and V is TRBV7-3, with TRBD2 matching over 9 bases. The V segment lost 8 bases and the J segment 6 bases; nucleotides outside the gene matches: 10. CDR1 and CDR2 (germline): SGHTA, FQGTGA. The CDR3 sequence is 14 residues long. The CDR3 DNA reads TGTGCCAGCGTCCGGCTAGCGGGGAGTAAGACCCAGTACTTC. Its translation is CASVRLAGSKTQYF.

The chain couples TRBV5-5 to TRBJ1-1; D call uncertain. V shed 2 bases and J shed 1 base, with 9 bases lying between them. Germline CDR1 and CDR2: SGHKS and YYEKEE (reference sequence). The CDR3 covers 14 residues. The CDR3 sequence: CASSLFAENTEAFF. As DNA, the CDR3 is TGTGCCAGCAGCTTATTTGCAGAGAACACTGAAGCTTTCTTT.

The chain combines TRBV4-1 with TRBJ1-2; D is undetermined. The CDR3 runs to 18 residues. The germline V and J ends were trimmed by 0 bases and 8 bases, with 25 bases remaining between them. Germline V lookup: CDR1 MGHRA, CDR2 YSYEKL. In DNA, the CDR3 is TGCGCCAGCAGCCAAGAGCCCCTATACCTAATGACGGCGGAAGGCTACACCTTC. Protein: CASSQEPLYLMTAEGYTF.

The J gene is TRBJ2-2, the V gene TRBV3-1 (or the pseudogene TRBV3-2); no clear D gene. V was pared by 6 bases and J by 1 base, with 9 bases between. This CDR3 contains 14 residues. CDR1 and CDR2 from the germline V gene are LGHDT and YNNKEL (reference sequence). The CDR3 DNA reads TGTGCCAGCAGTTACTACGGGAACACCGGGGAGCTGTTTTTT. It specifies CASSYYGNTGELFF.

The CDR3 protein is CASSLRQSDSETQYF. In nucleotides, the CDR3 is TGTGCCAGCAGCCTGCGGCAGTCTGATAGCGAGACCCAGTACTTC. This chain joins TRBV3-1 (or the pseudogene TRBV3-2) and TRBJ2-5; no definite D call. There are 15 residues in the CDR3. V was cut by 4 bases and J by 5 bases, with 17 bases left in between. CDR1 is LGHDT and CDR2 is YNNKEL in the germline V gene (reference sequence).

V usage is TRBV5-1 and J usage is TRBJ1-6; D not certain. CDR3 length equals 16 residues. Germline loops: CDR1 SGHRS, CDR2 YFSETQ. V was pared by 0 bases and J by 6 bases, with 13 bases between. This CDR3 is CASSLDERSPNSPLHF. Here the CDR3 DNA reads TGCGCCAGCAGCTTGGATGAGCGGTCGCCTAATTCACCCCTCCACTTT.

CDR3 region: CATHRGPGPNEKLFF. For the CDR3, the DNA is TGTGCCACTCACAGGGGACCCGGCCCTAATGAAAAACTGTTTTTT. The chain couples TRBV19 to TRBJ1-4, with 7 bases matching TRBD1. J was trimmed by 3 bases and V by 10 bases; bases with no gene match: 11. Germline loops: CDR1 LNHDA, CDR2 SQIVND (reference sequence). The CDR3 loop spans 15 amino acids.

This clone occurred many times. The sample contains more than one DNA sequence encoding this CDR3. The chain employs TRBV4-1 and TRBJ1-1; D is uncertain. V was pared by 6 bases and J by 10 bases, with 18 bases between. The CDR3 totals 13 residues. CDR1 and CDR2 (germline): MGHRA, YSYEKL. In nucleotides, the CDR3 is TGCGCCAGCAGGACTATAGGACGGTTAGGAGCTTTCTTT. Protein sequence: CASRTIGRLGAFF.

The rearrangement links TRBV5-4 to TRBJ1-1, with D possibly TRBD1 on 5 matching bases. V lost 6 bases, J lost 3 bases, and 9 bases lay in between. The CDR3 is made up of 12 amino acids. CDR1 is SGHNT, CDR2 YYREEE, per germline (reference sequence). Written as DNA, the CDR3 is TGTGCCAGCACCCGGGGGGACACTGAAGCTTTCTTT. Translated: CASTRGDTEAFF. Combining the CDR3 with reference TRBV5-4 and TRBJ1-1 gives the whole variable domain ETGVTQSPTHLIKTRGQQVTLRCSSQSGHNTVSWYQQALGQGPQFIFQYYREEENGRGNFPPRFSGLQFPNYSSELNVNALELDDSALYLCASTRGDTEAFFGQGTRLTVV.

The chain recombines TRBV27 with TRBJ1-5; 12 positions agree with TRBD1. The CDR3 sequence is 17 residues long. CDR1 and CDR2 from the germline V gene are MNHEY and SMNVEV (reference sequence). V was clipped by 5 bases and J by 4 bases; unmatched bases: 9. The CDR3 region has the DNA TGTGCCAGCAGTATCACCGCGGGACAGGGGGCGAATCAGCCCCAGCATTTT. This codes for CASSITAGQGANQPQHF.

V and J are TRBV30 and TRBJ2-1, with TRBD2 identical over 14 bases. This CDR3 has 17 residues. With V trimmed by 7 bases and J by 0 bases, 8 bases remained unmatched. Germline CDR1 and CDR2: GTSNPN and SVGIG (reference sequence). CDR3 DNA sequence: TGTGCCTCCAGACTAGCGGGGGGGTACCGCTCCTACAATGAGCAGTTCTTC. Protein sequence: CASRLAGGYRSYNEQFF.

J is TRBJ2-7 and V is TRBV12-3 or TRBV12-4; 11 nucleotides align to TRBD1. J was trimmed by 6 bases and V by 4 bases; bases with no gene match: 2. The CDR3 is 13 amino acids. CDR3 residues: CASSSGTGGEQYV. The DNA for the CDR3 is TGTGCCAGCAGTTCAGGGACAGGGGGCGAGCAGTACGTC.

The V and J genes are TRBV24-1 and TRBJ2-7; D is possibly TRBD1 (5 bases). This CDR3 contains 15 residues. Germline V gene lookup returns CDR1 KGHDR and CDR2 SFDVKD. The V gene lost 1 base and the J gene lost 0 bases, with 9 bases spanning the gap. This chain's CDR3 is CATSDLGDSSYEQYF. The CDR3 DNA reads TGTGCCACCAGTGATTTAGGAGACAGCTCCTACGAGCAGTACTTC.

V is TRBV6-5 and J is TRBJ2-5, with D tentatively TRBD2 (7 bases). Germline assignment: CDR1 MNHEY and CDR2 SVGAGI. The CDR3 extends over 13 amino acids. Trimming stripped 7 bases from V and 4 bases from J, with 13 bases between. CDR3 nucleotide sequence: TGTGCCAGCAACCACAGGGAGGGAGAGACCCAGTACTTC. It codes for CASNHREGETQYF.

This clone was found a few times. The CDR3 DNA reads as TGTGCCAGCAGCTTAGGTGGAGGCGAAAAACTGTTTTTT. As protein: CASSLGGGEKLFF. This chain joins TRBV7-2 and TRBJ1-4; D uncertain. This CDR3 is built from 13 residues. The ends were cut back, 1 base at V and 8 bases at J, with 8 bases in the middle. CDR1 SGHTA and CDR2 FQGNSA come from the germline V gene.

This clone was seen a few times. This sequence joins TRBV27 and TRBJ1-5; the match to TRBD1 covers 8 bases. The CDR3 extends over 15 amino acids. Germline V CDR1 and CDR2: MNHEY, SMNVEV (reference sequence). V trimming: 3 bases; J trimming: 2 bases; junction bases outside the gene matches: 3. The CDR3 DNA is TGTGCCAGCAGTTTGACAGGGGTAGGCAATCAGCCCCAGCATTTT. Translating it yields CASSLTGVGNQPQHF.

The chain uses TRBV7-9 and TRBJ1-1, with D perhaps matching TRBD1 (5 bases). Germline loops: CDR1 SEHNR, CDR2 FQNEAQ (reference sequence). The CDR3 covers 16 residues. Deletions cut 1 base from V and 8 bases from J, with 20 bases between. The CDR3 loop reads CASSLELRQGASEAFF. For the CDR3, the DNA is TGTGCCAGCAGCTTAGAATTGCGGCAGGGTGCGTCGGAAGCTTTCTTT.

The rearrangement joins TRBV5-5 to TRBJ2-7, with 9 bases that match TRBD1. J gave up 7 bases and V 0 bases, and 14 bases lay outside the gene matches. CDR1 is SGHKS, CDR2 YYEKEE, per germline (reference sequence). This CDR3 contains 17 residues. DNA for the CDR3: TGTGCCAGCAGCTTGGATGGGTCTGGGACAGGGATGAGGGAGCAGTACGTC. This translates into CASSLDGSGTGMREQYV.